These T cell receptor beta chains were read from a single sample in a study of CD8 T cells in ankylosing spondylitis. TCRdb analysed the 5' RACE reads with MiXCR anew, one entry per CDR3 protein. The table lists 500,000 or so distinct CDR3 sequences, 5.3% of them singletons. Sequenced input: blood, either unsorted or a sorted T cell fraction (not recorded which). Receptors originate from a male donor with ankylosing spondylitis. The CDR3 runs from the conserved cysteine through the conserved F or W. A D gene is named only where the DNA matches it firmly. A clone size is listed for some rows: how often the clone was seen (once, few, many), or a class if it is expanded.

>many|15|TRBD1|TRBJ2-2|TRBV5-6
TGTGCCAGCAGCTTCGGTCACAGGGGGGCCGGGGAGCTGTTTTTT
CASSFGHRGAGELFF
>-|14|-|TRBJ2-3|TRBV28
TGTGCCAGCAGTCCCTTTTCGCTGACAGATACGCAGTATTTT
CASSPFSLTDTQYF
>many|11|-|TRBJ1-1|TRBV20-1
TGCAGTGCTGGAAGGGACAATGAAGCTTTCTTT
CSAGRDNEAFF
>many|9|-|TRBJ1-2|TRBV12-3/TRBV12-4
TGTGCCCTTAGGCCAGGCTACACCTTC
CALRPGYTF
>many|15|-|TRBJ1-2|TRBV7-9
TGTGCCAGCAGCTCCAGTGGATTCAACAAAGAGGGCTACACCTTC
CASSSSGFNKEGYTF
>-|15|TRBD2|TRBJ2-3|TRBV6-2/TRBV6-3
TGTGCCAGCAAGAAAGCGGGGAGCCTCACAGATACGCAGTATTTT
CASKKAGSLTDTQYF
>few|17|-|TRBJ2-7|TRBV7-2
TGTGCCAGCAGCCCCAAGACCGACCCAGGGGCATCCTACGAGCAGTACTTC
CASSPKTDPGASYEQYF
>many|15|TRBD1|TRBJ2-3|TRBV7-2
TGTGCCAGCACTGCCGGGACAGGGGGCACAGATACGCAGTATTTT
CASTAGTGGTDTQYF
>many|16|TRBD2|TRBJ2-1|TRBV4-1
TGCGCCAGCAGCCCCATACTAGCGGGAGGCTACAATGAGCAGTTCTTC
CASSPILAGGYNEQFF
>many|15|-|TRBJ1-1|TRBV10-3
TGTGCCATCAGTGATCCCGGTGAGGGATCGACTGAAGCTTTCTTT
CAISDPGEGSTEAFF
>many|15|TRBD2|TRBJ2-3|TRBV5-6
TGTGCCAGCATACAAGGGACTAGCGGCACAGATACGCAGTATTTT
CASIQGTSGTDTQYF
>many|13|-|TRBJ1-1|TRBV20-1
TGCAGTGCCCACCGGACAGAGAACACTGAAGCTTTCTTT
CSAHRTENTEAFF
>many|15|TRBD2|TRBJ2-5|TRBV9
TGTGCCAGCAGCGTAGGTAGTAGCGGGGGCGAGACCCAGTACTTC
CASSVGSSGGETQYF
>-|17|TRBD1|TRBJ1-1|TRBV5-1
TGCGCCAGCAGGGTTTCCGGGACAGATTTAATGAACACTGAAGCTTTCTTT
CASRVSGTDLMNTEAFF
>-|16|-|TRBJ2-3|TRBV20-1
TGCAGTGCTAGCCCTCGACTATCCATCTTCACAGATACGCAGTATTTT
CSASPRLSIFTDTQYF
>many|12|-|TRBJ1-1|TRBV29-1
TGCAGCGTTGAAAAATGGAACACTGAAGCTTTCTTT
CSVEKWNTEAFF
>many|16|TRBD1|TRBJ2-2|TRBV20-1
TGCAGTGCTAGACCACGGGACAGCCTGAACACCGGGGAGCTGTTTTTT
CSARPRDSLNTGELFF
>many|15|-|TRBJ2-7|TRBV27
TGTGCCAGCAGTCCAGGGACCCACAGGGCCAACGAGCAGTACTTC
CASSPGTHRANEQYF
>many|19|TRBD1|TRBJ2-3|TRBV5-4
TGTGCCAGCAGCTTGGTGAGGGACAGGTTACTCTGGGGCACAGATACGCAGTATTTT
CASSLVRDRLLWGTDTQYF
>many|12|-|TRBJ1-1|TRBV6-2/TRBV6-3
TGTGCCAGCAGTTATCGGGGGTTCGAAGCTTTCTTT
CASSYRGFEAFF
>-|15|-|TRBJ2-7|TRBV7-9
TGTGCCAGCAGCTTAGTACAGACGAGCTCCTACGAGCAGTACTTC
CASSLVQTSSYEQYF
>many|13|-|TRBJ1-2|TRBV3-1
TGTGCCAGCAGGCGGGACGGATCATATGGCTACACCTTC
CASRRDGSYGYTF
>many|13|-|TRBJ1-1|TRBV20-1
TGCAGTGCTAGAGATCGTCGGTACAGGCAAGCTTTCTTT
CSARDRRYRQAFF
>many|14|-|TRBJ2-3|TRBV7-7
TGTGCTAGCAGCTTATCTAGAAGCTCAGATACGCAGTATTTT
CASSLSRSSDTQYF
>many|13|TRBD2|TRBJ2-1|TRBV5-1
TGCGCCGGTGGACTAGCGGGAGGTGGTGAGCAGTTCTTC
CAGGLAGGGEQFF
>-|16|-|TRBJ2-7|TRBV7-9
TGTGCCAGCAGCGTTATCGGGCAGGGGAAGTCCAACGAGCAGTACTTC
CASSVIGQGKSNEQYF
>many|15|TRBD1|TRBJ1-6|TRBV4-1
TGCGCCAGCAGCCCCCGACAGGGCCATAATTCACCCCTCCACTTT
CASSPRQGHNSPLHF
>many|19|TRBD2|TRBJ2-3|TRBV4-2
TGTGCCAGCAGCCTAGGCCTAGTCACTGGCGGGGGGGTCCCAGATACGCAGTATTTT
CASSLGLVTGGGVPDTQYF
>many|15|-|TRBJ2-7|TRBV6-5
TGTGCCAGCAGTTACTCGGGGGGAAGGACCCACGAGCAGTACTTC
CASSYSGGRTHEQYF
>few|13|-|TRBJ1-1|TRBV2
TGTGCCAGCAAAGACAGGTTGAACACTGAAGCTTTCTTT
CASKDRLNTEAFF
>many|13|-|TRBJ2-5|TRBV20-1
TGCAGTGCCGAACAGGGTTTCCAAGAGACCCAGTACTTC
CSAEQGFQETQYF
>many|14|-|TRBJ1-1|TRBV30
TGTGCCTGGGGCCCGGGGGGGCGGAAAACTGAAGCTTTCTTT
CAWGPGGRKTEAFF
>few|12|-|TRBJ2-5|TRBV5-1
TGCGCCAGCAGAGAGCTAAGAGAGACCCAGTACTTC
CASRELRETQYF
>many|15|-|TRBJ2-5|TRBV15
TGTGCCACCAGCAGAGATATGGGACGCGGGGAGACCCAGTACTTC
CATSRDMGRGETQYF
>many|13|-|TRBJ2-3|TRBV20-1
TGCAGCCGAATTGGACCCCCTTTGAATACGCAGTATTTT
CSRIGPPLNTQYF
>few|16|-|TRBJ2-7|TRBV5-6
TGTGCCAGCAGCCCGCCTGTCACGGCGGACCCCTACGAGCAGTACTTC
CASSPPVTADPYEQYF
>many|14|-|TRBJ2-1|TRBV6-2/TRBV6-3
TGTGCCAGCGAAGGAGCGGGCCTATACAATGAGCAGTTCTTC
CASEGAGLYNEQFF
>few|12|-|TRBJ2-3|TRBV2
TGTGCCAGCAGCTGGTACGCAGATACGCAGTATTTT
CASSWYADTQYF
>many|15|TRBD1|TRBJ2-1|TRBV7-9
TGTGCCAGCAGTTCCCGCGACAGGGGGCGGAATGAGCAGTTCTTC
CASSSRDRGRNEQFF
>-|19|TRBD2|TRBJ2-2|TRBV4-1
TGCGCCAGCAGCCAAGATTCCTTTCTAGCGGGGGAGTTAACCGGGGAGCTGTTTTTT
CASSQDSFLAGELTGELFF
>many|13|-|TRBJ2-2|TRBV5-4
TGTGCCAGCAGCTCCCCAGCCCCGGGGGAGCTGTTTTTT
CASSSPAPGELFF
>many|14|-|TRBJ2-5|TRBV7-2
TGTGCCAGCAGCTTAAACAAGGGGCGGGAGACCCAGTACTTC
CASSLNKGRETQYF